Below, one TCR beta chain is given with its context. Antigen specificity is unknown. cDNA serving as the sequencing template came from extracted, reverse transcribed RNA. Here immunoSEQ multiplex PCR was the method, and the copy in TCRdb shows in-frame clones only, minus some. In the table there are some 150,000 clones, less than 65% of which are singletons. T lymphocytes (CD4+ and CD8+) were sorted from PBMCs. This specimen comes from a study of CD8+ T cells in alopecia areata. Study outcomes and limitations: Compared with mice, patients displayed less clear TCR sharing, possibly for HLA-related reasons. Affected lesional scalp, above all in alopecia totalis/universalis, was more clonal than normal scalp. Scalp samples also yield sequences from resident alphabeta T cells of normal skin.

Source material: CD8+ T cells sorted from blood. The receptor's source is a human donor in good health.

CDR3 region: CASSLNEQFF. The CDR3 DNA reads TGTGCCAGCAGTTTGAATGAGCAGTTCTTC. The chain recombines TRBV6-6 with TRBJ2-1, with no clear D. The CDR3 consists of 10 residues. Germline-derived CDR1 and CDR2 are MNHNY and SVGAGI (reference sequence). Trimming pared 4 bases from V and 7 bases from J, leaving 2 bases between.